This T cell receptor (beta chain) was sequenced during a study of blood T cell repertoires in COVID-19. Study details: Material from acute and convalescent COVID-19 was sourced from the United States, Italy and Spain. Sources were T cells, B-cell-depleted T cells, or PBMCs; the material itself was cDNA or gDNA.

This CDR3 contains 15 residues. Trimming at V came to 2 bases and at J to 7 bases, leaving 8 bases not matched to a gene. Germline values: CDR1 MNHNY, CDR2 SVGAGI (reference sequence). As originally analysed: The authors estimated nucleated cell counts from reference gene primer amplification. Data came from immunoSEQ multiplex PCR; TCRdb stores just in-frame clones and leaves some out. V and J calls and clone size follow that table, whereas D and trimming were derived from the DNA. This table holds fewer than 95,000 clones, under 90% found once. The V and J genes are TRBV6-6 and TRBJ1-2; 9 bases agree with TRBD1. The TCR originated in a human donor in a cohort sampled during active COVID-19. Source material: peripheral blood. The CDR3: CASSYGTGKLGGYTF. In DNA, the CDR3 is TGTGCCAGCAGTTACGGGACAGGGAAACTCGGTGGCTACACCTTC.